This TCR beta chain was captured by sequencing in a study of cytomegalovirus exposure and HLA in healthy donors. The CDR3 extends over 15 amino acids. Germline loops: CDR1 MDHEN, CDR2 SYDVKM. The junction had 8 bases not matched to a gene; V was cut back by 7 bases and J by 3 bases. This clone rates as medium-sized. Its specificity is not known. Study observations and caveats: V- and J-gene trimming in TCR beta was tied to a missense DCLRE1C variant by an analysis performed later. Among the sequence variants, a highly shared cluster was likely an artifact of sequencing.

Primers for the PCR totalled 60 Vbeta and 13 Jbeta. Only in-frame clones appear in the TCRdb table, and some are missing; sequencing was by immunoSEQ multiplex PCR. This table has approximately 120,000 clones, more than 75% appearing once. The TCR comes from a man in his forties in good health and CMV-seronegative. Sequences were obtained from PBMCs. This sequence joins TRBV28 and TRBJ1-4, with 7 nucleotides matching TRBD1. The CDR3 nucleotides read TGTGCCAGCAATAGGGGGCCGGGGGCTAATGAAAAACTGTTTTTT. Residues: CASNRGPGANEKLFF. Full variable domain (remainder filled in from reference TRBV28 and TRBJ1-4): DVKVTQSSRYLVKRTGEKVFLECVQDMDHENMFWYRQDPGLGLRLIYFSYDVKMKEKGDIPEGYSVSREKKERFSLILESASTNQTSMYLCASNRGPGANEKLFFGSGTQLSVL.